This TCR beta chain is drawn from a study of graft-versus-host responses after intestinal transplantation. TCRdb's table, derived via immunoSEQ multiplex PCR, lists solely in-frame clones and lacks some. In the table there are around 13,000 clones, more than 35% of which are singletons. The CDR3 covers 14 residues. V gave up 3 bases and J gave up 5 bases, with 14 bases separating them. The germline gives CDR1 MGHDK, CDR2 SYGVNS. The sample here was alloreactive CD4+ T cells from a mixed lymphocyte reaction culture, taken before intestinal transplant. Subset specified: CFSE-low proliferating T cells sorted from roughly 6-day pre-transplant mixed lymphocyte reaction (GvH or HvG direction). The sequence was obtained from a human patient who received an intestinal transplant. This sequence joins TRBV25-1 and TRBJ2-7; D remains unclear. The CDR3 sequence is CASSDIAGHNEQYF. Here the CDR3 DNA reads TGTGCCAGCAGTGACATCGCAGGCCACAACGAGCAGTACTTC.